This T cell receptor beta chain was sequenced in a study of blood T cell repertoires in COVID-19. For the study at large: PBMCs, B-cell-depleted T cells, or T cells were the source of the cDNA or gDNA that made up the material.

Here immunoSEQ multiplex PCR was the method, and the copy in TCRdb shows in-frame clones only, minus some. Of 290,000 or so clones in the sample, about 82% were seen once. The CDR3 sequence is 14 residues long. Germline V gene data show CDR1 as SQVTM and CDR2 as ANQGSEA. The V segment lost 6 bases and the J segment 4 bases; nucleotides outside the gene matches: 5. The chain uses TRBV29-1 and TRBJ2-6; 8 nucleotides match TRBD1. The source is a man in his fifties or sixties with active or convalescent COVID-19. The sample taken for sequencing was peripheral blood. Here the CDR3 reads CSVGGQGGANVLTF. The DNA for the CDR3 is TGCAGCGTCGGCGGACAGGGAGGGGCCAACGTCCTGACTTTC.